A selection of T cell receptor beta chains follows, all from one sample in a study of T-cell reconstitution after alpha-beta-depleted transplantation in children. TCRdb re-derived calls from the PCR reads in MiXCR, one entry per CDR3 protein. The table records some 500,000 distinct CDR3 sequences, around 17% of them present only once. The source was PBMCs from the stem cell graft donor, collected from the stem cell graft. The receptors were sampled from a human donor who donated a stem cell graft to a child with acute lymphoblastic leukemia. Each CDR3 is given with its conserved first and last residue. The order of the fields is CDR3 protein, CDR3 DNA, clone size, D gene, J gene, V gene. A D gene is named only where the DNA matches it firmly. The size field is filled for only some rows; it gives once, few, many or a size class.

cdr3_aa: CASSPPVVQQETQYF
cdr3_nt: TGTGCCAGCTCACCACCGGTAGTCCAACAAGAGACCCAGTACTTC
clone_size: .
d_call: .
j_call: TRBJ2-5
v_call: TRBV18

cdr3_aa: CASSITSSGRRETQYF
cdr3_nt: TGTGCCAGTAGTATCACTTCTAGCGGGAGGCGAGAGACCCAGTACTTC
clone_size: .
d_call: TRBD2
j_call: TRBJ2-5
v_call: TRBV19

cdr3_aa: CASSRGTGRDTEAFF
cdr3_nt: TGTGCCAGCAGCAGAGGGACAGGGAGGGACACTGAAGCTTTCTTT
clone_size: few
d_call: TRBD1
j_call: TRBJ1-1
v_call: TRBV6-1

cdr3_aa: CASSGTVSGNTIYF
cdr3_nt: TGTGCCAGCAGCGGTACGGTCTCTGGAAACACCATATATTTT
clone_size: .
d_call: .
j_call: TRBJ1-3
v_call: TRBV9

cdr3_aa: CASSASGTVSLTDTQYF
cdr3_nt: TGTGCCAGCAGCGCGAGCGGGACAGTTTCCCTCACAGATACGCAGTATTTT
clone_size: .
d_call: .
j_call: TRBJ2-3
v_call: TRBV7-8

cdr3_aa: CASSHPTVFSGNTIYF
cdr3_nt: TGCGCCAGCAGCCATCCCACAGTGTTCTCTGGAAACACCATATATTTT
clone_size: few
d_call: .
j_call: TRBJ1-3
v_call: TRBV4-1

cdr3_aa: CSVPGNTEAFF
cdr3_nt: TGCAGCGTTCCCGGGAACACTGAAGCTTTCTTT
clone_size: few
d_call: .
j_call: TRBJ1-1
v_call: TRBV29-1

cdr3_aa: CASSPGGTEAFF
cdr3_nt: TGTGCCAGCAGCCCCGGGGGCACTGAAGCTTTCTTT
clone_size: many
d_call: .
j_call: TRBJ1-1
v_call: TRBV7-3

cdr3_aa: CSVGTDGDEQFF
cdr3_nt: TGCAGCGTTGGGACGGATGGGGATGAGCAGTTCTTC
clone_size: .
d_call: .
j_call: TRBJ2-1
v_call: TRBV29-1

cdr3_aa: CSVVTQGDYGYTF
cdr3_nt: TGCAGCGTTGTAACACAGGGTGACTATGGCTACACCTTC
clone_size: .
d_call: .
j_call: TRBJ1-2
v_call: TRBV29-1

cdr3_aa: CASSESSGTDTQYF
cdr3_nt: TGTGCCAGCAGTGAGAGTAGCGGGACAGATACGCAGTATTTT
clone_size: .
d_call: TRBD2
j_call: TRBJ2-3
v_call: TRBV6-4

cdr3_aa: CASSVEYFRGHKNIQYF
cdr3_nt: TGCGCCAGCAGCGTGGAATACTTTAGGGGGCACAAAAACATTCAGTACTTC
clone_size: few
d_call: TRBD1
j_call: TRBJ2-4
v_call: TRBV5-1